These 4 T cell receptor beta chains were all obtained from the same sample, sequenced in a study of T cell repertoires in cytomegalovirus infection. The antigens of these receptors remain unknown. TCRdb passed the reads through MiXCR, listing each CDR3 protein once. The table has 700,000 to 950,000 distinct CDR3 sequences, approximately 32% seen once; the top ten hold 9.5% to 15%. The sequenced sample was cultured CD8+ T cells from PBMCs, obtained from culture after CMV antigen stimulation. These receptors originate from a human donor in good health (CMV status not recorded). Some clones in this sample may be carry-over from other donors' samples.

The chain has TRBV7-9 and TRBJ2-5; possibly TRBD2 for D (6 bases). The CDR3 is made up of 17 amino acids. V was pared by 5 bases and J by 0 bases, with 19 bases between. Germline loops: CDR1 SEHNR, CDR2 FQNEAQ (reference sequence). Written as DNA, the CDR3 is TGTGCCAGCAGCCCCCCTCTCGATGCGGGGAACCAAGAGACCCAGTACTTC. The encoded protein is CASSPPLDAGNQETQYF.

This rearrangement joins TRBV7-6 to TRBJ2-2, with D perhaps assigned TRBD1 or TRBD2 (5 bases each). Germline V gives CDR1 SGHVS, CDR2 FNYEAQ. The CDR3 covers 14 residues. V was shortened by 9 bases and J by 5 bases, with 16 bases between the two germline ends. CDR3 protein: CARPGPPGTGELFF. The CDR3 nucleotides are TGTGCCAGACCAGGGCCACCGGGAACCGGGGAGCTGTTTTTT.

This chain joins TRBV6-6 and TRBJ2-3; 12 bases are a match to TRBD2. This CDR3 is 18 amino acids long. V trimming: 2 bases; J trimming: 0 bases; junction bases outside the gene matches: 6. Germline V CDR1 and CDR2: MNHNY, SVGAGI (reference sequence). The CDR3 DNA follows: TGTGCCAGCAGTTACACGCTAGCGGGGGGGCCTAGCACAGATACGCAGTATTTT. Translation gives CASSYTLAGGPSTDTQYF.

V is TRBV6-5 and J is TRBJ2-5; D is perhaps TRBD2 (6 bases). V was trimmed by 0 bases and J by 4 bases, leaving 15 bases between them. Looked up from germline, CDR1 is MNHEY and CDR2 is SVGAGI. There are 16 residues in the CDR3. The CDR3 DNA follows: TGTGCCAGCAGTTACTCCGTGGGCGGGATGCGAGAGACCCAGTACTTC. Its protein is CASSYSVGGMRETQYF.